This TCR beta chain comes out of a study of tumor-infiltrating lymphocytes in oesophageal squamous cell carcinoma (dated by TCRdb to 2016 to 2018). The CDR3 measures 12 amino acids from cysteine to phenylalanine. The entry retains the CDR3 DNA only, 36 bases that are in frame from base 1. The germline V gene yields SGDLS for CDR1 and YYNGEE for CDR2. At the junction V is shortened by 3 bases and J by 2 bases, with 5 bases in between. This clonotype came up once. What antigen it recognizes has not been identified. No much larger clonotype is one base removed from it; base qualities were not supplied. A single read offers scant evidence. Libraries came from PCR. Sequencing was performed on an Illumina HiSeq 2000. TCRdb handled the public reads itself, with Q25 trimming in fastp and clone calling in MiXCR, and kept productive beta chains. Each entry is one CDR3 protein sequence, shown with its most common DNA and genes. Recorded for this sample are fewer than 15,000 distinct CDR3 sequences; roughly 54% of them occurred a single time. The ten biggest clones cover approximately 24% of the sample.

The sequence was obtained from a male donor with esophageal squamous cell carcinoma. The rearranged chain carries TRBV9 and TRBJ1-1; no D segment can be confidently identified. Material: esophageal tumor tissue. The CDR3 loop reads CASSGGNTEAFF. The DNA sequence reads TGTGCCAGCAGCGGGGGTAACACTGAAGCTTTCTTT.